This passage covers 10 T cell receptor beta chains from one sample sequenced in a study of blood T cell repertoires in COVID-19. TCRdb keeps only in-frame clones here, not all; method: immunoSEQ multiplex PCR. The sample records 75,000 to 100,000 clones, roughly 89% being singletons. The sample consisted of peripheral blood. The source is a human donor in a cohort sampled during active COVID-19.

This clone appeared a few times. V gene TRBV9 combines with J gene TRBJ2-2, with 14 nucleotides matching TRBD2. Germline CDR1 SGDLS, CDR2 YYNGEE. V was clipped by 4 bases and J by 8 bases; unmatched bases: 7. The CDR3 contains 16 residues. CDR3 sequence: CASSTRTSGGPGELFF. The CDR3 coding sequence is TGTGCCAGCAGCACCCGGACTAGCGGGGGGCCTGGGGAGCTGTTTTTT. Looking up the rest from reference TRBV9 and TRBJ2-2 gives the full variable domain: DSGVTQTPKHLITATGQRVTLRCSPRSGDLSVYWYQQSLDQGLQFLIQYYNGEERAKGNILERFSAQQFPDLHSELNLSSLELGDSALYFCASSTRTSGGPGELFFGEGSRLTVL.

The chain uses TRBV6-2 or TRBV6-3 and TRBJ2-1, with D maybe TRBD2 (7 bases). Trimming removed 6 bases from V and 2 bases from J, with 17 bases in between. The CDR3 is 16 residues long. Germline values: CDR1 MNHEY, CDR2 SVGEGT. CDR3 sequence reads: CASSPLGRGAYNEQFF. The CDR3 bases are TGTGCCAGCAGCCCGCTGGGGAGGGGGGCCTACAATGAGCAGTTCTTC.

This sequence joins TRBV27 and TRBJ2-1, with 10 bases fitting TRBD2. V trimming: 3 bases; J trimming: 4 bases; junction bases outside the gene matches: 3. In germline, CDR1 is MNHEY, CDR2 SMNVEV (reference sequence). This CDR3 is built from 15 residues. The CDR3 protein is CASSLTSGFYNEQFF. The CDR3 nucleotides are TGTGCCAGCAGTTTGACTAGCGGGTTTTACAATGAGCAGTTCTTC.

The V and J genes are TRBV6-6 and TRBJ1-5; 10 bases match TRBD1. Unmatched junction bases numbered 5, after V lost 5 bases and J lost 1 base. The CDR3 is made up of 16 amino acids. Germline V gives CDR1 MNHNY, CDR2 SVGAGI (reference sequence). CDR3 coding DNA: TGTGCCAGCAGTGCGCCGGGACAGGGGAGCAATCAGCCCCAGCATTTT. Its protein product is CASSAPGQGSNQPQHF.

This clone was recorded once. The chain combines TRBV5-1 with TRBJ2-3, with 7 bases identical to TRBD2. Per germline, CDR1 SGHRS and CDR2 YFSETQ. CDR3 length: 18 amino acids. J lost 6 bases, V lost 4 bases, and 20 bases had no gene match. This chain's CDR3 is CASSPGRVAAGYEDTQYF. DNA of the CDR3: TGCGCCAGCAGCCCTGGGCGGGTGGCAGCGGGGTACGAGGATACGCAGTATTTT.

The CDR3 DNA follows: TGTGCCAGCAGTCTACAGGGGTGGGGCACTGAAGCTTTCTTT. Protein sequence: CASSLQGWGTEAFF. J is TRBJ1-1 and V is TRBV6-2 or TRBV6-3; 7 bases map to TRBD1. The CDR3 contains 14 residues. Trimming removed 5 bases from V and 4 bases from J; junction bases left unmatched: 7. CDR1 and CDR2 from the germline V gene are MNHEY and SVGEGT.

Written as DNA, the CDR3 is TGCGCCAGCAGCTTGGTGGCAGGGGCGATTTCTGGAAACACCATATATTTT. Translated: CASSLVAGAISGNTIYF. The rearrangement joins TRBV5-1 to TRBJ1-3; TRBD1 might be the D (6 bases). This CDR3 is built from 17 residues. V was clipped by 0 bases and J by 1 base, with 14 bases between them. The V gene's germline CDR1 is SGHRS and CDR2 YFSETQ. Full variable domain (remainder filled in from reference TRBV5-1 and TRBJ1-3): KAGVTQTPRYLIKTRGQQVTLSCSPISGHRSVSWYQQTPGQGLQFLFEYFSETQRNKGNFPGRFSGRQFSNSRSEMNVSTLELGDSALYLCASSLVAGAISGNTIYFGEGSWLTVV.

The V gene is TRBV7-9, the J gene TRBJ2-5, with D maybe TRBD2 (6 bases). There are 14 residues in the CDR3. The germline V and J ends were trimmed by 4 bases and 4 bases, with 13 bases remaining between them. Germline CDR1 reads SEHNR; CDR2 reads FQNEAQ (reference sequence). For the CDR3, the DNA is TGTGCCAGCAGCTCCGTCGGCGGGGCAGAGACCCAGTACTTC. Translated, it gives CASSSVGGAETQYF. The full variable domain, its missing parts supplied by reference TRBV7-9 and TRBJ2-5, is DTGVSQNPRHKITKRGQNVTFRCDPISEHNRLYWYRQTLGQGPEFLTYFQNEAQLEKSRLLSDRFSAERPKGSFSTLEIQRTEQGDSAMYLCASSSVGGAETQYFGPGTRLLVL.

The V gene is TRBV4-2, the J gene TRBJ1-4; D gene ambiguous. The CDR3 is 15 amino acids. Germline V gives CDR1 LGHNA, CDR2 YNFKEQ. The V and J ends lost 4 bases and 3 bases respectively, with 12 bases between them. The CDR3 reads CASSLSTPPNEKLFF. CDR3 bases: TGTGCCAGCAGCCTCTCGACTCCACCTAATGAAAAACTGTTTTTT.

This clone was seen a single time. The CDR3 protein is CASSRRAGGETQYF. The CDR3 DNA sequence: TGTGCCAGCTCACGCCGCGCCGGGGGGGAGACCCAGTACTTC. The V gene is TRBV18, the J gene TRBJ2-5; 7 nucleotides match TRBD2. Germline values: CDR1 KGHSH, CDR2 LQKENI. CDR3 length: 14 residues. The J segment lost 5 bases and the V segment lost 4 bases, leaving 7 bases of the junction unmatched.